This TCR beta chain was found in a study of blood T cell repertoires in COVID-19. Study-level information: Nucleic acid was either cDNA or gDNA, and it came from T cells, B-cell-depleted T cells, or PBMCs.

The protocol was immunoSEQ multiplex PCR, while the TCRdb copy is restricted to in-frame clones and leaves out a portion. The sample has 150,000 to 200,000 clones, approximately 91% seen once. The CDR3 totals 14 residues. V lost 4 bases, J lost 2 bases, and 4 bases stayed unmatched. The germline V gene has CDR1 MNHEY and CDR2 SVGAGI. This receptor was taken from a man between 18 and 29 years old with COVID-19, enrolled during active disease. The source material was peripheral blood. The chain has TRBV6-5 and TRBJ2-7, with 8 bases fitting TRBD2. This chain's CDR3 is CASSLGTRPYEQYF. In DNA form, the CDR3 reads TGTGCCAGCAGTTTGGGGACTAGACCCTACGAGCAGTACTTC.